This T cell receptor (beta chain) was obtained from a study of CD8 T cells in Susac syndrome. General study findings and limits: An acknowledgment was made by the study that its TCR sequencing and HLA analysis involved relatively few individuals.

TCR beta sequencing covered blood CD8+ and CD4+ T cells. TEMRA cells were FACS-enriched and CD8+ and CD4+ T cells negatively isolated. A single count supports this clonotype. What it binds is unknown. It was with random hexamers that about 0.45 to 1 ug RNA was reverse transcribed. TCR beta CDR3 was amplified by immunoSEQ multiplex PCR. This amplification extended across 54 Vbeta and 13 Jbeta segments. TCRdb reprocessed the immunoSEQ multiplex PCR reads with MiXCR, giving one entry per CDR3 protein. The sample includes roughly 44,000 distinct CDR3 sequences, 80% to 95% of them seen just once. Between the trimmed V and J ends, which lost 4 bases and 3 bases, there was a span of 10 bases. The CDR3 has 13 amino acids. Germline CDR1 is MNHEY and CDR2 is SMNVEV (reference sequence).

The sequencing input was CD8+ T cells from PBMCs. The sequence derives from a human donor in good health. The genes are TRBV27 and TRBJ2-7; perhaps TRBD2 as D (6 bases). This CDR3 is CASSSVRGYEQYF. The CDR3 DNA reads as TGTGCCAGCAGTTCTGTGCGGGGCTACGAGCAGTACTTC.